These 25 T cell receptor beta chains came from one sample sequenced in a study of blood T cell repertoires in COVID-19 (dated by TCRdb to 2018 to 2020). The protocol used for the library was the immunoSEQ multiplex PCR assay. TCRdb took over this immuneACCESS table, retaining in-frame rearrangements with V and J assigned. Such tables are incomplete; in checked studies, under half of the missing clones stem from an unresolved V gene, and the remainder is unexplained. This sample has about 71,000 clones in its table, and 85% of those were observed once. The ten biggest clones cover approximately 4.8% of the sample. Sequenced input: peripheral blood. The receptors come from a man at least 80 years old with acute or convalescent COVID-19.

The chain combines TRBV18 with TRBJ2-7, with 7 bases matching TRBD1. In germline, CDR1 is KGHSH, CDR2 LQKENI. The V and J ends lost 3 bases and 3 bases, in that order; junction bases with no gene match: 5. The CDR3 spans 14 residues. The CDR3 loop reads CASSPGQDLYEQYF. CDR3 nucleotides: TGTGCCAGCTCACCCGGACAGGACCTCTACGAGCAGTACTTC.

The CDR3 reads CASSPPRADYMISSGNTIYF. The CDR3 nucleotides are TGTGCCAGTAGCCCGCCCCGGGCAGACTACATGATTAGCTCTGGAAACACCATATATTTT. The chain joins TRBV19 to TRBJ1-3; unclear D gene. Germline V gene sequence: CDR1 LNHDA, CDR2 SQIVND (reference sequence). The CDR3 contains 20 residues. With 6 bases removed from V and 0 bases from J, the gap between germline ends came to 27 bases.

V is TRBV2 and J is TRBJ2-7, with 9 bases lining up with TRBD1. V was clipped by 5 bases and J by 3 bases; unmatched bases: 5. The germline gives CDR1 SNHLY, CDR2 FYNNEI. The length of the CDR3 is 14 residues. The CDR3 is CASSNRDRDYEQYF. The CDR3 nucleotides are TGTGCCAGCAGTAACCGGGACAGGGACTACGAGCAGTACTTC.

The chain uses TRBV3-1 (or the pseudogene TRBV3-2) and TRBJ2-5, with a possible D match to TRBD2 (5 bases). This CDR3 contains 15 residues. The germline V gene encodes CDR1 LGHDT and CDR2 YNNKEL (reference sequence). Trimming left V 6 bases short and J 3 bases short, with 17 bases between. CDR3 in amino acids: CASRRLGLGEETQYF. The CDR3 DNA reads TGTGCCAGCAGACGCCTCGGACTGGGCGAAGAGACCCAGTACTTC.

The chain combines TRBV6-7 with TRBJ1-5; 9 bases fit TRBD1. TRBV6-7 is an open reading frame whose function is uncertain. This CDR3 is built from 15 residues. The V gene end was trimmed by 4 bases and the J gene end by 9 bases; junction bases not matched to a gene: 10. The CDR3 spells CASSSMTGGMRPQHF. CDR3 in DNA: TGTGCCAGCAGTTCGATGACAGGGGGTATGAGGCCCCAGCATTTT.

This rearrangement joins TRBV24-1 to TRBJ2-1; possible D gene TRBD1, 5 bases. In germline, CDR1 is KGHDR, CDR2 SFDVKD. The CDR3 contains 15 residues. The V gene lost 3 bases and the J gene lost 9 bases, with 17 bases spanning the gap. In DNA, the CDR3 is TGTGCCACCAGTGATCCCCAGGGTTTTTGGGGTGAGCAGTTCTTC. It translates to CATSDPQGFWGEQFF.

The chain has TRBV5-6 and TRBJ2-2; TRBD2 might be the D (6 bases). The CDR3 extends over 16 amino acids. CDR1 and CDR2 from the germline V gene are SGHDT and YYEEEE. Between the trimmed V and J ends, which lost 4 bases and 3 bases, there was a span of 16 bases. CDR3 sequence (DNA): TGTGCCAGCAGCCCGTTCCGGACTACCGACACCGGGGAGCTGTTTTTT. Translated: CASSPFRTTDTGELFF. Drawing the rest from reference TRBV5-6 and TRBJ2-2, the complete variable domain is DAGVTQSPTHLIKTRGQQVTLRCSPKSGHDTVSWYQQALGQGPQFIFQYYEEEERQRGNFPDRFSGHQFPNYSSELNVNALLLGDSALYLCASSPFRTTDTGELFFGEGSRLTVL.

The CDR3 bases are TGTGCCAGCAGCCCTGTCGGGAATGAGCAGTTCTTC. This encodes CASSPVGNEQFF. The rearrangement joins TRBV12-3 or TRBV12-4 to TRBJ2-1; D gene unclear. Trimming took off 6 bases at V and 7 bases at J, with 10 bases between the two ends. The CDR3 runs to 12 residues.

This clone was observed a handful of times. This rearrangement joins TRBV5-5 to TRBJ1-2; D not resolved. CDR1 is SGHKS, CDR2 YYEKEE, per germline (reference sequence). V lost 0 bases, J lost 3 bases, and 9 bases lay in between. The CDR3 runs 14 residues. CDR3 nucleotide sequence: TGTGCCAGCAGCTTGGCGGGAGCTTACTATGGCTACACCTTC. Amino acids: CASSLAGAYYGYTF.

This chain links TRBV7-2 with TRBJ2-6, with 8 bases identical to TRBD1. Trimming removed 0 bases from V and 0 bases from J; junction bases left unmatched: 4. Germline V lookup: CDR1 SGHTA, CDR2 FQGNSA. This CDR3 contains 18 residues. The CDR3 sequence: CASSLAGTGYSGANVLTF. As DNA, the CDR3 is TGTGCCAGCAGCTTAGCGGGGACAGGATACTCTGGGGCCAACGTCCTGACTTTC.

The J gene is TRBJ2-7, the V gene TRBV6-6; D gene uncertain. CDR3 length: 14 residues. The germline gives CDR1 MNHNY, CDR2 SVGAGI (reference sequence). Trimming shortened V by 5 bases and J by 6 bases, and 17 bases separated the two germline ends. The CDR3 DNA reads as TGTGCCAGCAGTCCCTCGACAATAGTAAGCGAGCAGTACTTC. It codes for CASSPSTIVSEQYF.

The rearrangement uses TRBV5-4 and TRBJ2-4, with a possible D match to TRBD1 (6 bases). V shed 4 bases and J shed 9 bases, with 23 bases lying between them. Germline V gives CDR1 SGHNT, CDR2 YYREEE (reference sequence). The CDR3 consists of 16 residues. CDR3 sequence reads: CASSTQTGAPSGIQYF. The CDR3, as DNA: TGTGCCAGCAGCACCCAGACAGGTGCCCCCTCCGGCATTCAGTACTTC.

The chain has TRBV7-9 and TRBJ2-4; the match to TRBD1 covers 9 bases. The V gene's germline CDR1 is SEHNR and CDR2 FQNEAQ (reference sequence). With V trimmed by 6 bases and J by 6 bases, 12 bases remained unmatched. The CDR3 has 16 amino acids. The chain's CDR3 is CASSSTGGASLNIQYF. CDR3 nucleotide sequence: TGTGCCAGCAGTTCTACAGGGGGCGCCTCCTTAAACATTCAGTACTTC.

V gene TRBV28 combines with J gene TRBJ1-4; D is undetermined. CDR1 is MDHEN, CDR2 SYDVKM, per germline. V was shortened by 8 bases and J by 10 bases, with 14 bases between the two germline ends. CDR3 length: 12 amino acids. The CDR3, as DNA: TGTGCCAGCCAACCAGGAGGACGAAAACTGTTTTTT. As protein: CASQPGGRKLFF. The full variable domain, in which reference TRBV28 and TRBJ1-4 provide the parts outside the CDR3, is DVKVTQSSRYLVKRTGEKVFLECVQDMDHENMFWYRQDPGLGLRLIYFSYDVKMKEKGDIPEGYSVSREKKERFSLILESASTNQTSMYLCASQPGGRKLFFGSGTQLSVL.

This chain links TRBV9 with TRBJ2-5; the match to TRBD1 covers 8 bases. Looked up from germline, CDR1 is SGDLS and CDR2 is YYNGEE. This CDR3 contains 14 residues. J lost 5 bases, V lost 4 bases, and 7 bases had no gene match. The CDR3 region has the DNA TGTGCCAGCAGCCCTATAACAGGGGGGGAGACCCAGTACTTC. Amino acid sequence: CASSPITGGETQYF.

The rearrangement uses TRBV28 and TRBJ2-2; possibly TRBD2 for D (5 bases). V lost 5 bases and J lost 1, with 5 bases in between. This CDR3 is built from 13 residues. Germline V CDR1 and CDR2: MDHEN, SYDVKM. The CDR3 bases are TGTGCCAGCAGTGGAGGGAACACCGGGGAGCTGTTTTTT. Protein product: CASSGGNTGELFF.

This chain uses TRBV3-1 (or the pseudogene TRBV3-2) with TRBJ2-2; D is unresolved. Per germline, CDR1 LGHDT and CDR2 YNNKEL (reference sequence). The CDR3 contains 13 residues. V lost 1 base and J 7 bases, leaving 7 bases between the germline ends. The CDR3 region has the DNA TGTGCCAGCAGCCAAGTCTCCTTCGGGGAGCTGTTTTTT. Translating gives CASSQVSFGELFF.

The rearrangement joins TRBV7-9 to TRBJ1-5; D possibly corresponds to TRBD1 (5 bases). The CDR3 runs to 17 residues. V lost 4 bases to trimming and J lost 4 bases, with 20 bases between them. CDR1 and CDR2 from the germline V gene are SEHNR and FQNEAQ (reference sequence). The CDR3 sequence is CASSWEGSRGGNQPQHF. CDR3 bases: TGTGCCAGCAGCTGGGAGGGCTCGAGGGGCGGGAATCAGCCCCAGCATTTT. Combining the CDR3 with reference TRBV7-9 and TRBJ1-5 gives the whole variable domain DTGVSQNPRHKITKRGQNVTFRCDPISEHNRLYWYRQTLGQGPEFLTYFQNEAQLEKSRLLSDRFSAERPKGSFSTLEIQRTEQGDSAMYLCASSWEGSRGGNQPQHFGDGTRLSIL.

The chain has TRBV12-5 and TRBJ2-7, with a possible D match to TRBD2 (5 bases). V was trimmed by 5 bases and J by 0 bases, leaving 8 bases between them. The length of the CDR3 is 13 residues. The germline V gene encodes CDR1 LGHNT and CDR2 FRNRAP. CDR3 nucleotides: TGTGCTAGTGGTCCGGGGAGCTCCTACGAGCAGTACTTC. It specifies CASGPGSSYEQYF.

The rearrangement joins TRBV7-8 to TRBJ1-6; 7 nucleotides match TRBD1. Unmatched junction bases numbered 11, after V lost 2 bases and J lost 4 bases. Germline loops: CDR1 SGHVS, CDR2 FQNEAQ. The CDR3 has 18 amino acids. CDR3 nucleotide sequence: TGTGCCAGCAGCTTAAGGCCTACAGGGGCGCCTTATAATTCACCCCTCCACTTT. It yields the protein CASSLRPTGAPYNSPLHF.

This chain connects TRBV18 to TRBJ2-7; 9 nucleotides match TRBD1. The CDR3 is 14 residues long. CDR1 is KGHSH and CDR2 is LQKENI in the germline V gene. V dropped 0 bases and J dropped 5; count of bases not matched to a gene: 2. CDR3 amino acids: CASSPPGDRDEQYF. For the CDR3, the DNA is TGTGCCAGCTCACCACCGGGGGACAGGGACGAGCAGTACTTC. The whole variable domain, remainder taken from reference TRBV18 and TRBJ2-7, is NAGVMQNPRHLVRRRGQEARLRCSPMKGHSHVYWYRQLPEEGLKFMVYLQKENIIDESGMPKERFSAEFPKEGPSILRIQQVVRGDSAAYFCASSPPGDRDEQYFGPGTRLTVT.

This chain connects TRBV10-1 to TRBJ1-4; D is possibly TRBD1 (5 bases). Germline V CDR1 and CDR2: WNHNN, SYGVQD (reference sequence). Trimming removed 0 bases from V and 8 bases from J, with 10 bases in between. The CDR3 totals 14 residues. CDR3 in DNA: TGCGCCAGCAGTGAGTCAGGGACTTCGGAAAAACTGTTTTTT. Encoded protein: CASSESGTSEKLFF.

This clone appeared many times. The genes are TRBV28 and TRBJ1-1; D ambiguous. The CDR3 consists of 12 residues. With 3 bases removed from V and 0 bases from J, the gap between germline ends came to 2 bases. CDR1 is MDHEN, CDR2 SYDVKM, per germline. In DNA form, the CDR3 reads TGTGCCAGCAGTTTCGTGAACACTGAAGCTTTCTTT. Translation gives CASSFVNTEAFF.

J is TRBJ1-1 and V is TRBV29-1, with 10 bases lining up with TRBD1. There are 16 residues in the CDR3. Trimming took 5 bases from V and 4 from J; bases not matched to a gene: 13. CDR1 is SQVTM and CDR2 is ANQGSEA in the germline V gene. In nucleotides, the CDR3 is TGCAGCGTTAGAGGGAGACAGGGGGCGCAGAGCACTGAAGCTTTCTTT. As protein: CSVRGRQGAQSTEAFF. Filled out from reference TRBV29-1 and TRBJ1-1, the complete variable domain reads SAVISQKPSRDICQRGTSLTIQCQVDSQVTMMFWYRQQPGQSLTLIATANQGSEATYESGFVIDKFPISRPNLTFSTLTVSNMSPEDSSIYLCSVRGRQGAQSTEAFFGQGTRLTVV.

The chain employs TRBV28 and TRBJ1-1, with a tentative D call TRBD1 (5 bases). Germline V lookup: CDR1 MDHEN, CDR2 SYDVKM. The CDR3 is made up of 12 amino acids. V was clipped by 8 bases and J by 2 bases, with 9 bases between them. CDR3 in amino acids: CASRGGNTEAFF. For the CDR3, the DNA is TGTGCCAGCCGGGGGGGAAACACTGAAGCTTTCTTT.